A selection of T cell receptor beta chains follows, all from one sample in a study of control samples from healthy donors and cancer patients. Profiled with immunoSEQ multiplex PCR; TCRdb holds only in-frame clones, not every one. The sample holds about 96,000 clones, approximately 95% seen once. The sample comprised blood. The receptors come from a man in his late teens or twenties in good health. The CDR3 runs from the conserved cysteine through the conserved F or W. The D gene is left open where the match is weak. Not all rows give a size; the values are once, few, many and, for expanded clones, a class.

abundance | j_gene | d_gene | v_gene | CDR3aa | CDR3nt
few | TRBJ2-3 | - | TRBV5-4 | CASSLAPAVEDTQYF | TGTGCCAGCAGCTTGGCCCCTGCGGTTGAGGATACGCAGTATTTT
- | TRBJ2-1 | TRBD2 | TRBV18 | CASSRTSAMGGEQFF | TGTGCCAGCTCACGCACTAGCGCCATGGGGGGTGAGCAGTTCTTC
- | TRBJ2-1 | - | TRBV3-1/TRBV3-2 | CASSQGVLYNEQFF | TGTGCCAGCAGCCAAGGAGTCTTATACAATGAGCAGTTCTTC
once | TRBJ1-1 | - | TRBV27 | CASSLKGGAEAFF | TGTGCCAGCAGTTTAAAGGGTGGAGCTGAAGCTTTCTTT
once | TRBJ2-1 | TRBD1 | TRBV18 | CASSVQLIGTGKNEQFF | TGTGCCAGCTCAGTACAGCTCATCGGGACAGGGAAAAATGAGCAGTTCTTC
- | TRBJ1-4 | - | TRBV6-5 | CASSYKVIGEKLFF | TGTGCCAGCAGTTACAAGGTGATAGGAGAAAAACTGTTTTTT
once | TRBJ2-2 | TRBD2 | TRBV20-1 | CSASSWKLAGGPLNTGELFF | TGCAGTGCTAGTTCATGGAAACTAGCGGGAGGGCCACTGAACACCGGGGAGCTGTTTTTT
- | TRBJ2-3 | - | TRBV9 | CASSAASTTDTQYF | TGTGCCAGCAGCGCGGCATCTACCACAGATACGCAGTATTTT
- | TRBJ1-2 | - | TRBV12-3/TRBV12-4 | CASSLGRGDGYTF | TGTGCCAGCAGTTTGGGCAGGGGCGATGGCTACACCTTC
- | TRBJ2-3 | - | TRBV9 | CASSVASGGDTQYF | TGTGCCAGCAGCGTAGCTTCGGGGGGCGATACGCAGTATTTT
- | TRBJ1-2 | TRBD1 | TRBV6-6 | CASRKQGDYGYTF | TGTGCCAGCAGAAAACAGGGGGACTATGGCTACACCTTC
- | TRBJ2-2 | TRBD2 | TRBV10-3 | CAINQGLAGVSTGELFF | TGTGCCATCAACCAGGGACTAGCGGGGGTTTCGACCGGGGAGCTGTTTTTT
few | TRBJ2-3 | - | TRBV6-2/TRBV6-3 | CASSLTEGRDTQYF | TGTGCCAGCAGTCTGACTGAGGGCCGAGATACGCAGTATTTT
once | TRBJ1-1 | - | TRBV7-2 | CASSLGAGMNTEAFF | TGTGCCAGCAGCTTAGGGGCAGGGATGAACACTGAAGCTTTCTTT
- | TRBJ2-1 | TRBD2 | TRBV2 | CASRTSINEQFF | TGTGCCTCCCGGACTAGCATCAATGAGCAGTTCTTC
- | TRBJ2-1 | TRBD2 | TRBV9 | CASSVSSGGYNEQFF | TGTGCCAGCAGCGTATCTAGCGGGGGGTACAATGAGCAGTTCTTC
- | TRBJ2-1 | TRBD2 | TRBV24-1 | CATSEGTSGSYEQFF | TGTGCCACCAGTGAGGGGACTAGCGGGAGCTATGAGCAGTTCTTC
once | TRBJ1-1 | - | TRBV2 | CASSDLGQTNTEAFF | TGTGCCAGCAGTGACTTGGGACAAACGAACACTGAAGCTTTCTTT
once | TRBJ2-3 | - | TRBV4-1 | CASSQEPLGYPLTDTQYF | TGCGCCAGCAGCCAAGAACCCCTAGGATATCCCTTAACAGATACGCAGTATTTT
- | TRBJ1-2 | - | TRBV10-3 | CAISDSTVNYGYTF | TGTGCCATCAGTGATTCGACAGTTAACTATGGCTACACCTTC
few | TRBJ1-5 | - | TRBV6-1 | CASSEGYGVQSFNQPQHF | TGTGCCAGCAGTGAAGGGTACGGGGTTCAGTCCTTCAATCAGCCCCAGCATTTT
- | TRBJ2-7 | - | TRBV5-4 | CASSTLGAGTKSYEQYF | TGTGCCAGCAGCACCTTGGGGGCCGGGACAAAGTCCTACGAGCAGTACTTC
few | TRBJ2-1 | TRBD2 | TRBV7-3 | CASSPNSGGSYNEQFF | TGTGCCAGCAGCCCCAATAGCGGGGGAAGCTACAATGAGCAGTTCTTC
- | TRBJ1-1 | - | TRBV3-1/TRBV3-2 | CASSPELDRNTEAFF | TGTGCCAGCAGCCCAGAACTAGACAGGAACACTGAAGCTTTCTTT
- | TRBJ2-7 | - | TRBV27 | CASSLVSSAGEQYF | TGTGCCAGCAGTTTAGTGTCGTCGGCTGGCGAGCAGTACTTC
- | TRBJ2-2 | - | TRBV6-5 | CASSYSGGGELFF | TGTGCCAGCAGTTACTCGGGGGGAGGGGAGCTGTTTTTT
once | TRBJ1-6 | - | TRBV6-5 | CASSDGRGDSPLHF | TGTGCCAGCTCTGATGGCAGGGGAGATTCACCCCTCCACTTT
- | TRBJ1-1 | TRBD1 | TRBV5-4 | CASSFAGTGLGAEAFF | TGTGCCAGCAGCTTCGCCGGGACAGGGTTAGGTGCTGAAGCTTTCTTT
- | TRBJ2-3 | - | TRBV7-9 | CASSLGNPDTQYF | TGTGCCAGCAGCTTAGGTAATCCAGATACGCAGTATTTT
- | TRBJ2-1 | TRBD1 | TRBV7-9 | CASSLDRGLHNEQFF | TGTGCCAGCAGCTTAGACAGGGGGCTACACAATGAGCAGTTCTTC
- | TRBJ1-2 | TRBD1 | TRBV29-1 | CSVDGTGDGYTF | TGCAGCGTTGACGGGACAGGGGATGGCTACACCTTC
- | TRBJ1-3 | - | TRBV3-1/TRBV3-2 | CASSQRGHYSGNTIYF | TGTGCCAGCAGCCAAAGAGGACACTACTCTGGAAACACCATATATTTT
- | TRBJ1-2 | - | TRBV12-3/TRBV12-4 | CASTRGDLRGYTF | TGTGCCAGCACGAGAGGTGACTTACGGGGCTACACCTTC
- | TRBJ1-2 | - | TRBV30 | CAWSVQGYGYTF | TGTGCCTGGAGTGTACAGGGCTATGGCTACACCTTC
- | TRBJ1-5 | - | TRBV7-8 | CASSLDRADRNQPQHF | TGTGCCAGCAGCTTAGATCGGGCGGACCGCAATCAGCCCCAGCATTTT